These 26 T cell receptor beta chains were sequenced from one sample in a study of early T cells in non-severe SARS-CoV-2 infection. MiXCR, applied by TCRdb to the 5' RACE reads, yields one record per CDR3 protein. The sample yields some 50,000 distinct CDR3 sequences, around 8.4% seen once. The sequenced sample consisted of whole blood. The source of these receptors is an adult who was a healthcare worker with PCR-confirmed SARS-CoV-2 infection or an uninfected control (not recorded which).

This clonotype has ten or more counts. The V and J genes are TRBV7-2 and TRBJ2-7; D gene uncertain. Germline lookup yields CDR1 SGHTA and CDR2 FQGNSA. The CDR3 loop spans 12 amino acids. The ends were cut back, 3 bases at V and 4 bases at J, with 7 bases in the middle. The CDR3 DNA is TGTGCCAGCAGCTTTTCTCGATACGAGCAGTACTTC. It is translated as CASSFSRYEQYF.

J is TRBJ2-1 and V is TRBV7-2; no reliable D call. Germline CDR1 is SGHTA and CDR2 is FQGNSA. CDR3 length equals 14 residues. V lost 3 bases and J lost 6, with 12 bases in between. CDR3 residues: CASSLARSANEQFF. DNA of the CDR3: TGTGCCAGCAGCTTGGCACGATCAGCCAATGAGCAGTTCTTC.

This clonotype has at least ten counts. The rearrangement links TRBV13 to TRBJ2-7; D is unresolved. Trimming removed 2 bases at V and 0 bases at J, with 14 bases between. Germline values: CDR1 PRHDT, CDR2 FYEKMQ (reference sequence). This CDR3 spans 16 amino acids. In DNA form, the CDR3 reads TGTGCCAGCAGCTTAAGTCACTCGACCCACTCCTACGAGCAGTACTTC. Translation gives CASSLSHSTHSYEQYF.

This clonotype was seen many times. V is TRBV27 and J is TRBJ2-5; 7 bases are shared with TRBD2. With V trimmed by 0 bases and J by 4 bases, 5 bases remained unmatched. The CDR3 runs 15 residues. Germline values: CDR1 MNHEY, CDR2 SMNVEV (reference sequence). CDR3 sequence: CASSLSRGTRETQYF. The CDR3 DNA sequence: TGTGCCAGCAGTTTATCGCGGGGGACTCGAGAGACCCAGTACTTC.

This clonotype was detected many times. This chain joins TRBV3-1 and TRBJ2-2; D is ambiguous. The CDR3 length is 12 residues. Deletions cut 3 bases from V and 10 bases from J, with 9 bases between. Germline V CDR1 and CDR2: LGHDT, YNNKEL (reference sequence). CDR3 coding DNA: TGTGCCAGCAGCCAGGAAGGGAAGGAGCTGTTTTTT. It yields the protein CASSQEGKELFF.

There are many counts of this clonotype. CDR3 sequence reads: CASSPTWDPPHHEQYF. Here the CDR3 DNA reads TGTGCCAGCAGCCCTACCTGGGACCCCCCACACCACGAGCAGTACTTC. The chain carries TRBV7-9 and TRBJ2-7; D may match TRBD1 or TRBD2 (5 bases each). The germline V gene has CDR1 SEHNR and CDR2 FQNEAQ (reference sequence). The V end lost 5 bases, the J end lost 5 bases, and 22 bases lay between the germline ends. CDR3 length: 16 amino acids. Drawing the rest from reference TRBV7-9 and TRBJ2-7, the complete variable domain is DTGVSQNPRHKITKRGQNVTFRCDPISEHNRLYWYRQTLGQGPEFLTYFQNEAQLEKSRLLSDRFSAERPKGSFSTLEIQRTEQGDSAMYLCASSPTWDPPHHEQYFGPGTRLTVT.

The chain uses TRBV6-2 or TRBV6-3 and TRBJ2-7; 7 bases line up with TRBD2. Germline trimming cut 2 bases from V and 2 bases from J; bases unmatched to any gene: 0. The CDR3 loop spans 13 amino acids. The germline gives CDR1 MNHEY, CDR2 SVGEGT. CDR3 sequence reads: CASSYGRAYEQYF. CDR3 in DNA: TGTGCCAGCAGTTACGGGAGGGCCTACGAGCAGTACTTC.

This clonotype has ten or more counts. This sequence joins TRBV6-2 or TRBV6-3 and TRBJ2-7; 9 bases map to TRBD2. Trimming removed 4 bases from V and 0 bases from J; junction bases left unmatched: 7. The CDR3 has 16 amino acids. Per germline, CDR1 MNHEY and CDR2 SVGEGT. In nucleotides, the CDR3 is TGTGCCAGCAGTTTTCCGACTAGCGGCCTCTCCTACGAGCAGTACTTC. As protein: CASSFPTSGLSYEQYF.

In nucleotides, the CDR3 is TGTGCCAGCAGTTACTCGCATTCCGGCTCCTACAATGAGCAGTTCTTC. This translates into CASSYSHSGSYNEQFF. This sequence joins TRBV6-2 or TRBV6-3 and TRBJ2-1; D remains unclear. The CDR3 is 16 residues long. The germline V and J ends were trimmed by 0 bases and 0 bases, with 9 bases remaining between them. The germline V gene encodes CDR1 MNHEY and CDR2 SVGEGT.

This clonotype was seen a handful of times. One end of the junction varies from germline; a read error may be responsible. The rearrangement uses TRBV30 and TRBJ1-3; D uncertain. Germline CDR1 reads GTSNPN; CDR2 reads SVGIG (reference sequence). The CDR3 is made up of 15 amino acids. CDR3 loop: CAWSGLKSSENTIYF. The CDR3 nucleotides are TGTGCCTGGAGTGGGCTGAAGAGCTCTGAAAACACCATATATTTT.

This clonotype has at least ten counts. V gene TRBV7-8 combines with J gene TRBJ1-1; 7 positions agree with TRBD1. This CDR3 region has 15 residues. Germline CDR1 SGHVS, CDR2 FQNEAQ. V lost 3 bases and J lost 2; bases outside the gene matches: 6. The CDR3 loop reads CASSLYGTENTEAFF. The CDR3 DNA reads TGTGCCAGCAGCTTGTACGGGACAGAAAACACTGAAGCTTTCTTT.

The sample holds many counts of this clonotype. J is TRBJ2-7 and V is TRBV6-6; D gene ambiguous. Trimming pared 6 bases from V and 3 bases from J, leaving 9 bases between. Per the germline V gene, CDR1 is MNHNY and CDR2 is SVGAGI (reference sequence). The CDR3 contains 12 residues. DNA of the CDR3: TGTGCCAGCAGCCCAGAAAACTACGAGCAGTACTTC. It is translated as CASSPENYEQYF.

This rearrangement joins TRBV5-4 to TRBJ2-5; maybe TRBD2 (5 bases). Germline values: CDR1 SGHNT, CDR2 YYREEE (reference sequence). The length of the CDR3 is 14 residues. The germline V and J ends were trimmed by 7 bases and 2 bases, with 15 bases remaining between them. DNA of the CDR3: TGTGCCAGCTCTCGTGGAGGCAATCAAGAGACCCAGTACTTC. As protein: CASSRGGNQETQYF.

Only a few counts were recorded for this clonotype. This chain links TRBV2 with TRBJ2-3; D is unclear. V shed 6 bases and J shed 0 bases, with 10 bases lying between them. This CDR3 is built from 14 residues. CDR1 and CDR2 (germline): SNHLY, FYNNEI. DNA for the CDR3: TGTGCCAGCAGGGTGGGCGCTAGCACAGATACGCAGTATTTT. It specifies CASRVGASTDTQYF.

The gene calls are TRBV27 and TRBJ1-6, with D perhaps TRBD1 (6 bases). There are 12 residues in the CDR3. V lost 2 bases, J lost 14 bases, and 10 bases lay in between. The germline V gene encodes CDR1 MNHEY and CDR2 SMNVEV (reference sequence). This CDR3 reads CASSLGGATLHF. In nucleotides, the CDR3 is TGTGCCAGCAGTTTAGGGGGGGCTACCCTCCACTTT.

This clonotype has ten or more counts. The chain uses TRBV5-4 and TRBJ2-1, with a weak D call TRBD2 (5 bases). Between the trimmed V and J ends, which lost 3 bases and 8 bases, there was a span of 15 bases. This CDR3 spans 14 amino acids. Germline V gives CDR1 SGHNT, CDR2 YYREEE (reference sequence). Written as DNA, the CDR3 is TGTGCCAGCAGCTCCCCCGAGGGATGGGATGAGCAGTTCTTC. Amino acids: CASSSPEGWDEQFF.

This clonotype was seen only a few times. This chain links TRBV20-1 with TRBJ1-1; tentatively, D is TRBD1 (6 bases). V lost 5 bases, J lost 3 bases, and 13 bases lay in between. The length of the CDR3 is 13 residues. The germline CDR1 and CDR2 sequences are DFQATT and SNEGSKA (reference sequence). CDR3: CSAPRGRDTEAFF. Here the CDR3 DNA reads TGCAGTGCTCCCCGGGGGCGGGACACTGAAGCTTTCTTT.

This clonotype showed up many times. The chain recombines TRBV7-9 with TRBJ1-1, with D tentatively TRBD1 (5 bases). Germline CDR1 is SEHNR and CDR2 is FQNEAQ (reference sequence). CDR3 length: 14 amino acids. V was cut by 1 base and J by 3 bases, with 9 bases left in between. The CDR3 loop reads CASSLGIGDTEAFF. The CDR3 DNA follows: TGTGCCAGCAGCTTAGGCATAGGGGACACTGAAGCTTTCTTT.

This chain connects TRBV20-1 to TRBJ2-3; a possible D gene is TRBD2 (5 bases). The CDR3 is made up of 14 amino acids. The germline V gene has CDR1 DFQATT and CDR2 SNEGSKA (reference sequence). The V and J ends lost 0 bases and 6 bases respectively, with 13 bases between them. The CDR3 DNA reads TGCAGTGCTAGAGATGTACTAGGTCTGGATACGCAGTATTTT. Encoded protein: CSARDVLGLDTQYF.

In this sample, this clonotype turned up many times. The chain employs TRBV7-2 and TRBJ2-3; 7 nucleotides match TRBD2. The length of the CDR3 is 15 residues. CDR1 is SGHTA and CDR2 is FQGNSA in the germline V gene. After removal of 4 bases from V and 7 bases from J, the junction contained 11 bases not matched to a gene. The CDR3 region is CASSSNSGTQNTQYF. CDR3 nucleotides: TGTGCCAGCAGCTCAAACAGCGGGACTCAGAATACGCAGTATTTT.

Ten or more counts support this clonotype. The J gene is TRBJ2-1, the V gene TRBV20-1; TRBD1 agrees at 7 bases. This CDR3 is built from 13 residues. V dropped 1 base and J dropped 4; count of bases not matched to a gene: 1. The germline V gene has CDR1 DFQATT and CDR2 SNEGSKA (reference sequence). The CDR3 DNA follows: TGCAGTGCTAGAGGGGACAGTTACAATGAGCAGTTCTTC. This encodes CSARGDSYNEQFF.

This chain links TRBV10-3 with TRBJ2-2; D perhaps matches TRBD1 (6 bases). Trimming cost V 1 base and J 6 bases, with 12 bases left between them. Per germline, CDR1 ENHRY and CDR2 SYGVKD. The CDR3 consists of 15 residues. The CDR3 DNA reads TGTGCCATCAGTGAGTTTACAGGGTTCTCCGGGGAGCTGTTTTTT. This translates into CAISEFTGFSGELFF.

The CDR3, as DNA: TGTGCCAGCAGTTTAGGTGCCAGTTCCTACGAGCAGTACTTC. Its protein product is CASSLGASSYEQYF. The V call is TRBV12-3 or TRBV12-4, the J call TRBJ2-7, with D unclear. Trimming left V 1 base short and J 1 base short, with 8 bases between. This CDR3 is 14 amino acids long.

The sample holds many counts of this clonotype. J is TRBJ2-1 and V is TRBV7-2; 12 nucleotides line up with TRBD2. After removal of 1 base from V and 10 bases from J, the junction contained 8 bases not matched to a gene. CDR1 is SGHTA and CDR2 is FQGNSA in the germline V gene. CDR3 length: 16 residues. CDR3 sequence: CASSLEASGGAYEQFF. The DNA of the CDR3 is TGTGCCAGCAGCTTAGAAGCTAGCGGGGGGGCCTACGAGCAGTTCTTC.

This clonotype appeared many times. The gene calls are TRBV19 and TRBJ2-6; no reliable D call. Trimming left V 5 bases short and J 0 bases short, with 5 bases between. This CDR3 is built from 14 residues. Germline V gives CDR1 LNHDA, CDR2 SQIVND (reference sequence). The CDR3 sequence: CASSAVSGANVLTF. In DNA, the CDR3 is TGTGCCAGTAGTGCCGTCTCTGGGGCCAACGTCCTGACTTTC.

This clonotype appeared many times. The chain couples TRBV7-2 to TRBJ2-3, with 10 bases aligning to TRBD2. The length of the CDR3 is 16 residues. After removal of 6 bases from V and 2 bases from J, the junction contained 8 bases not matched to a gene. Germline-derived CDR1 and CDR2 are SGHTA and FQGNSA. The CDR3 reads CASRTLAGAPTDTQYF. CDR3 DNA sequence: TGTGCCAGCAGAACTCTAGCGGGAGCCCCCACAGATACGCAGTATTTT.